Following are 5 T cell receptor beta chains from one sample sequenced in a study of blood T cell repertoires in COVID-19. This table comes from immunoSEQ multiplex PCR, and its TCRdb copy is limited to in-frame clones, with some not included. This table holds 99,000 or so clones, roughly four fifths found once. Input material: peripheral blood. All receptors derive from an elderly woman with acute or convalescent COVID-19.

This clone was observed a handful of times. This sequence joins TRBV7-9 and TRBJ2-2; a possible D gene is TRBD2 (6 bases). There are 16 residues in the CDR3. The germline V gene encodes CDR1 SEHNR and CDR2 FQNEAQ (reference sequence). V was cut by 5 bases and J by 6 bases, with 19 bases left in between. CDR3 bases: TGTGCCAGCAGCGCTATTCCCGGGAGAGGGGCCGGGGAGCTGTTTTTT. This translates into CASSAIPGRGAGELFF.

V is TRBV19 and J is TRBJ2-1; a weak D match, TRBD2 (5 bases). Germline-derived CDR1 and CDR2 are LNHDA and SQIVND (reference sequence). The CDR3 runs 15 residues. Trimming took off 3 bases at V and 1 base at J, with 10 bases between the two ends. Here the CDR3 reads CASSIWAGSYNEQFF. CDR3 nucleotide sequence: TGTGCCAGTAGTATTTGGGCGGGTTCCTACAATGAGCAGTTCTTC.

The chain has TRBV4-2 and TRBJ2-5; 13 bases are shared with TRBD2. After removal of 3 bases from V and 5 bases from J, the junction contained 12 bases not matched to a gene. The germline V gene has CDR1 LGHNA and CDR2 YNFKEQ. This CDR3 has 18 residues. CDR3 in amino acids: CASSQELAGGPGMETQYF. The CDR3 coding sequence is TGTGCCAGCAGCCAGGAACTAGCGGGAGGGCCGGGGATGGAGACCCAGTACTTC.

The CDR3 is CASSLLQAMNTEAFF. The CDR3 DNA sequence: TGTGCCAGCAGCTTACTACAGGCTATGAACACTGAAGCTTTCTTT. The chain joins TRBV7-2 to TRBJ1-1, with a possible D match to TRBD1 (5 bases). Deletions cut 2 bases from V and 0 bases from J, with 10 bases between. The CDR3 is 15 residues long. CDR1 SGHTA and CDR2 FQGNSA come from the germline V gene.

The chain joins TRBV27 to TRBJ1-6; D unclear. Trimming pared 5 bases from V and 6 bases from J, leaving 14 bases between. CDR1 and CDR2 from the germline V gene are MNHEY and SMNVEV (reference sequence). This CDR3 region has 15 residues. The CDR3, as DNA: TGTGCCAGCAGTCCCCAGGTCCTGGGTAATTCACCCCTCCACTTT. Its translation is CASSPQVLGNSPLHF.